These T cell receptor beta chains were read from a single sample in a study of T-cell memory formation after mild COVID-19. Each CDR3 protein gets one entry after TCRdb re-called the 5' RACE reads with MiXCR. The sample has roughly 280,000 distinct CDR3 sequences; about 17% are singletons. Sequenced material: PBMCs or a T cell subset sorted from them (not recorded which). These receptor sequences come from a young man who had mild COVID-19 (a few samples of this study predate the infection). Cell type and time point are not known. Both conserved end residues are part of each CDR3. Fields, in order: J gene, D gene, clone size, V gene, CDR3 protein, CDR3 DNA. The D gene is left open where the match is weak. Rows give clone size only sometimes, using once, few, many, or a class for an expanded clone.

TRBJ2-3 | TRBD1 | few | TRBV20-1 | CSARTGSPLYSTDTQYF | TGCAGTGCGCGGACAGGGAGTCCTTTATATAGCACAGATACGCAGTATTTT
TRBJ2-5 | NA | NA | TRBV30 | CAWSVYETQYF | TGTGCCTGGAGTGTATATGAGACCCAGTACTTC
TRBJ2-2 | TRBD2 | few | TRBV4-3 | CASSPGAAGGNGELFF | TGCGCCAGCAGCCCGGGTGCGGCGGGGGGTAACGGGGAGCTGTTTTTT
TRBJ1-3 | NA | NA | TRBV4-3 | CASSQQKNTGSGNTIYF | TGCGCCAGCAGCCAACAAAAAAACACTGGCTCTGGAAACACCATATATTTT
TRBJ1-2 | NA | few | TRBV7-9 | CARSSLPAGYGYTF | TGTGCCCGCAGCTCCCTCCCGGCAGGCTATGGCTACACCTTC
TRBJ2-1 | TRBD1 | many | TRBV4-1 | CASSQRQGVYEQFF | TGCGCCAGCAGCCAAAGACAGGGGGTTTATGAGCAGTTCTTC
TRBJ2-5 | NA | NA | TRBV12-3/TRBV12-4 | CASTRGALQETQYF | TGTGCCAGCACCCGAGGGGCACTCCAAGAGACCCAGTACTTC
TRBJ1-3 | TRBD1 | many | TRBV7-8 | CASSLVGTGVYDTIYF | TGTGCCAGCAGCTTAGTGGGGACAGGGGTCTATGACACCATATATTTT
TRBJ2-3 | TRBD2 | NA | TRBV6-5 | CASRNLGTSGGKTDTQYF | TGTGCCAGCAGAAACCTAGGGACTAGCGGGGGTAAGACAGATACGCAGTATTTT
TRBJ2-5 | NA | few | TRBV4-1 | CASSQAHRASETQYF | TGCGCCAGCAGCCAAGCCCACCGGGCCTCAGAGACCCAGTACTTC
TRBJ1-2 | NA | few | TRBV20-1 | CSARDGTTTPYYGYTF | TGCAGTGCTAGAGACGGGACGACGACCCCCTACTATGGCTACACCTTC
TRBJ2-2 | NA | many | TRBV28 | CASGGQPGELFF | TGTGCCAGCGGAGGACAGCCCGGGGAGCTGTTTTTT
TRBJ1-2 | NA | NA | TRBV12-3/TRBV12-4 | CASTFQEMGNGYTF | TGTGCCAGCACTTTTCAGGAGATGGGGAATGGCTACACCTTC
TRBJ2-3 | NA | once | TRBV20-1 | CSAPDKAGISTDTQYF | TGCAGTGCCCCAGATAAGGCGGGGATAAGCACAGATACGCAGTATTTT
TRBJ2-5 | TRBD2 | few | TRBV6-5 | CASSYIGTRGETQYF | TGTGCCAGCAGTTACATCGGGACTAGGGGAGAGACCCAGTACTTC
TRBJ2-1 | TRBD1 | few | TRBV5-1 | CASSSGGTGLNEQFF | TGCGCCAGCAGCTCAGGAGGGACAGGGTTGAATGAGCAGTTCTTC
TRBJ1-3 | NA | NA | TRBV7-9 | CASSFAGPGNTIYF | TGTGCCAGCAGCTTCGCGGGGCCTGGAAACACCATATATTTT
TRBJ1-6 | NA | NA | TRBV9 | CASSVEGRANSPLHF | TGTGCCAGCAGCGTAGAGGGCAGGGCAAATTCACCCCTCCACTTT
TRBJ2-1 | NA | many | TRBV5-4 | CASSEQFKDEQFF | TGTGCCAGCAGTGAACAGTTCAAGGATGAGCAGTTCTTC
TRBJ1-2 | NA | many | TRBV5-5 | CASSLSQRIGGAYGYTF | TGTGCCAGCAGCTTGAGTCAGAGGATCGGCGGAGCCTATGGCTACACCTTC
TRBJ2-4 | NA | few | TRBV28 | CASSSLFRGTKNIQYF | TGTGCCAGCAGCAGCCTATTTCGGGGTACCAAAAACATTCAGTACTTC
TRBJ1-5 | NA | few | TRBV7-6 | CASSSTVLGAQHF | TGTGCCAGCAGCTCCACAGTGTTGGGGGCCCAGCATTTT
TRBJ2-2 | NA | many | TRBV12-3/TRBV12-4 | CASSGPGGTTGELFF | TGTGCCAGCAGTGGACCCGGGGGAACCACCGGGGAGCTGTTTTTT
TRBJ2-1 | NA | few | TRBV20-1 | CSARSRGRNEQFF | TGCAGTGCTAGGAGCCGGGGCCGCAATGAGCAGTTCTTC
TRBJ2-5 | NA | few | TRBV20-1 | CSASKGKETQYF | TGCAGTGCTAGCAAGGGAAAAGAGACCCAGTACTTC
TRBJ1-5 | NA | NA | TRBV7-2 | CASSFGDRMRSNQPQHF | TGTGCCAGCAGCTTTGGGGATCGGATGCGGAGCAATCAGCCCCAGCATTTT
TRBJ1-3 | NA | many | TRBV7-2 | CASSPGPLADTIYF | TGTGCCAGCAGCCCCGGGCCTTTAGCGGACACCATATATTTT
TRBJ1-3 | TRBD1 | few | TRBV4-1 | CASSQGLDRGSGNTIYF | TGCGCCAGCAGCCAAGGTCTGGACAGGGGGTCTGGAAACACCATATATTTT